This T cell receptor (beta chain) is drawn from a study of spatial heterogeneity in lung cancer. This CDR3 comprises 13 residues. Germline CDR1 reads MNHEY; CDR2 reads SVGEGT. V lost 6 bases to trimming and J lost 0 bases, with 6 bases between them. Time point described: blood at routine non-recurrence follow-up after resection. This clonotype was observed many times. TCRdb itself ran the 5' RACE reads through MiXCR, one entry per CDR3 protein. This table holds tens of thousands of distinct CDR3 sequences, around 19% found once. This TCR came from a male donor with early-stage non-small cell lung cancer. Sample: PBMCs, taken at follow-up. The chain is built from TRBV6-2 or TRBV6-3 and TRBJ2-1, with D uncertain. CDR3 amino acids: CASRQSSYNEQFF. CDR3 nucleotides: TGTGCCAGCAGACAGAGCTCCTACAATGAGCAGTTCTTC.